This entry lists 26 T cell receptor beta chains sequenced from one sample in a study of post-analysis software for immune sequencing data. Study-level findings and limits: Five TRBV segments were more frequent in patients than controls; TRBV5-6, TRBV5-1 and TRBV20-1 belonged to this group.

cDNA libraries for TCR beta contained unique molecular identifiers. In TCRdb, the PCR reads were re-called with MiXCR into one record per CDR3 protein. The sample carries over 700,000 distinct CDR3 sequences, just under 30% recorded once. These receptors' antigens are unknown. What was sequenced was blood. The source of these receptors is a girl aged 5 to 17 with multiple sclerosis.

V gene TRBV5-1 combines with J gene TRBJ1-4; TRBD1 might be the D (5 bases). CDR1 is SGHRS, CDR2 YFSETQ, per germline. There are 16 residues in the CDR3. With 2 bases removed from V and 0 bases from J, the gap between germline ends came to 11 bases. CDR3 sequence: CASSFVGDATNEKLFF. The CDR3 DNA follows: TGCGCCAGCAGCTTCGTTGGGGACGCAACTAATGAAAAACTGTTTTTT.

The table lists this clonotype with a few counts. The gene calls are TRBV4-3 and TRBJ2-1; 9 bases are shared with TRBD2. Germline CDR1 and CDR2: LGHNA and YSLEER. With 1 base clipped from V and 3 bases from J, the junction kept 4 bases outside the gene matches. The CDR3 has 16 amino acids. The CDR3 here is CASSQGWTSVYNEQFF. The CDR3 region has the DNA TGCGCCAGCAGCCAAGGATGGACTAGCGTCTACAATGAGCAGTTCTTC.

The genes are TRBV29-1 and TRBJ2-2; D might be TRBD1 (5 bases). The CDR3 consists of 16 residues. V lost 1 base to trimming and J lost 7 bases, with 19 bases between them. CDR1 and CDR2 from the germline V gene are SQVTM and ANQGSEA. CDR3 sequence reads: CSVEAPQGPYIGELFF. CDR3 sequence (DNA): TGCAGCGTTGAAGCTCCTCAGGGCCCCTACATCGGGGAGCTGTTTTTT.

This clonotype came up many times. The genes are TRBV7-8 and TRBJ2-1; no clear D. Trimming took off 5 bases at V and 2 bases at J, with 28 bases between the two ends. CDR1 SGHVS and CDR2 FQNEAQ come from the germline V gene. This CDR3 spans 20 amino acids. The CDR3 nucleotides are TGTGCCAGCAGCCCTTGGACCCGGGCTCGGGCCCAGCTCCCCTACAATGAGCAGTTCTTC. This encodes CASSPWTRARAQLPYNEQFF. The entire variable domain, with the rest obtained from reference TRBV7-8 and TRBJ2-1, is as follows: GAGVSQSPRYKVAKRGQDVALRCDPISGHVSLFWYQQALGQGPEFLTYFQNEAQLDKSGLPSDRFFAERPEGSVSTLKIQRTQQEDSAVYLCASSPWTRARAQLPYNEQFFGPGTRLTVL.

The CDR3 region has the DNA TGCAGTGCCGAGATAAGACTAGCGGGTATTCAAGAGACCCAGTACTTC. This gives the protein CSAEIRLAGIQETQYF. The chain joins TRBV20-1 to TRBJ2-5; 10 positions match TRBD2. CDR3 length equals 16 residues. Germline V gene sequence: CDR1 DFQATT, CDR2 SNEGSKA (reference sequence). Unmatched junction bases numbered 12, after V lost 6 bases and J lost 2 bases.

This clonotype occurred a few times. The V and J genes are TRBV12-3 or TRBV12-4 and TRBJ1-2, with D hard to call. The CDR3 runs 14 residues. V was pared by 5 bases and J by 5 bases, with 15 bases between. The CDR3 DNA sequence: TGTGCCAGCAGTCCAGCGGGTACAGTATATGGCTACACCTTC. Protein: CASSPAGTVYGYTF.

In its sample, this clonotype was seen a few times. For the CDR3, the DNA is TGTGCCAGCAACATCCCCGGGCCGGGTAAAGAAAAACTGTTTTTT. It encodes CASNIPGPGKEKLFF. The V call is TRBV6-6, the J call TRBJ1-4; D gene uncertain. Germline V gene data show CDR1 as MNHNY and CDR2 as SVGAGI (reference sequence). The V end was cut by 7 bases, the J end by 8 bases, with 20 bases between. CDR3 length: 15 residues.

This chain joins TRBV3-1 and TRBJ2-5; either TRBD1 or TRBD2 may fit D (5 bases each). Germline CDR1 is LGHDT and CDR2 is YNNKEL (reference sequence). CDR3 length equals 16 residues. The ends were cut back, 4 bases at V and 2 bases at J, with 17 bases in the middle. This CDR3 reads CASSLWGRSTQETQYF. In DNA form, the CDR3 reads TGTGCCAGCAGCCTTTGGGGACGCAGCACGCAAGAGACCCAGTACTTC.

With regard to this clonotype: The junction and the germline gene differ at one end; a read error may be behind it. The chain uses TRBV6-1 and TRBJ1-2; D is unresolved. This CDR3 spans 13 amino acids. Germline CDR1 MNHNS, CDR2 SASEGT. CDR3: CASSETPYYGHTF. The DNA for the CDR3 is TGTGCCAGCAGTGAAACTCCTTACTATGGCCACACCTTC.

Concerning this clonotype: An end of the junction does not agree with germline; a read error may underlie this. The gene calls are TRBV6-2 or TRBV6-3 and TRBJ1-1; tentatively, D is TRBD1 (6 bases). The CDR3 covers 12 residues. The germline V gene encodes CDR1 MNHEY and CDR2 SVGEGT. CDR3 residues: CASNYQGIGAFF. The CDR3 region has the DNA TGTGCCAGCAATTACCAGGGGATCGGAGCTTTCTTT.

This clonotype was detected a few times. The CDR3 spells CASNRPLNEQFF. As DNA, the CDR3 is TGTGCCAGCAATAGGCCGCTCAATGAGCAGTTCTTC. The chain recombines TRBV27 with TRBJ2-1; no firm D call. Per the germline V gene, CDR1 is MNHEY and CDR2 is SMNVEV (reference sequence). CDR3 length equals 12 residues. Trimming cost V 7 bases and J 6 bases, with 10 bases left between them.

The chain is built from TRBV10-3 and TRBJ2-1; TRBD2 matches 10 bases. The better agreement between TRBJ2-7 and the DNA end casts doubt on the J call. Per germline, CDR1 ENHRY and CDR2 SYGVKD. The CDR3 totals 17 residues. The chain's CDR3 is CAISEARSGRSYNEQYF. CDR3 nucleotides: TGTGCCATCAGTGAGGCTCGTAGCGGGAGGTCCTACAATGAGCAGTACTTC.

The CDR3 region has the DNA TGTGCCAGCTCAGGGCTCAGGGTAGGCGGCACTGAAGCTTTCTTT. Translating it yields CASSGLRVGGTEAFF. This chain uses TRBV27 with TRBJ1-1; TRBD1 might be the D (5 bases). Deletions cut 8 bases from V and 4 bases from J, with 20 bases between. Per germline, CDR1 MNHEY and CDR2 SMNVEV (reference sequence). CDR3 length equals 15 residues.

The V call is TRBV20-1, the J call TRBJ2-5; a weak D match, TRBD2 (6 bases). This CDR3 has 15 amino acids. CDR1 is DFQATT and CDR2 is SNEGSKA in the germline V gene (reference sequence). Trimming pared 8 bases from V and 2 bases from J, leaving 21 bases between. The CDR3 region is CSPWAGGTGQETQYF. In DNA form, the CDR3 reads TGCAGTCCGTGGGCTGGCGGGACTGGACAAGAGACCCAGTACTTC.

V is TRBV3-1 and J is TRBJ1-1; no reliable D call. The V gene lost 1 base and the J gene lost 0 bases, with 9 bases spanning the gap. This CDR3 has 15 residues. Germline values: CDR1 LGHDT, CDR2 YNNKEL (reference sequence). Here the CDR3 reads CASSQVGVVNTEAFF. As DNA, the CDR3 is TGTGCCAGCAGCCAAGTTGGGGTAGTGAACACTGAAGCTTTCTTT.

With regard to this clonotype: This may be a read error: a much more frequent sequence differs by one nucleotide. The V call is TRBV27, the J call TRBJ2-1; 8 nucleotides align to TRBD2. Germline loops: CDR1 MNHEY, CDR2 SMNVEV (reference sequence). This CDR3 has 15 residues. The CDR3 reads CASSYSGISYNKQFF. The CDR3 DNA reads TGTGCCAGCAGCTATAGCGGGATCTCCTACAATAAGCAGTTCTTC.

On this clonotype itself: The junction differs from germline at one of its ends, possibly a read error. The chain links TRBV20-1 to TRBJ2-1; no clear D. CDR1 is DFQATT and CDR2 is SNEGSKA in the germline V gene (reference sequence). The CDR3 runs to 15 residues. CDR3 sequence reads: CSAPRPMDVYNGQFF. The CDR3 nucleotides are TGCAGTGCTCCCCGCCCTATGGACGTCTACAATGGGCAGTTCTTC.

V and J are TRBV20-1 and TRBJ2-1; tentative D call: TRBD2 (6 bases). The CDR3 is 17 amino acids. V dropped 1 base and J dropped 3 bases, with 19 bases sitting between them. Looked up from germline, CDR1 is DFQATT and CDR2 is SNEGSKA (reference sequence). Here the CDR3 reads CSARGGLLWVGYNEQFF. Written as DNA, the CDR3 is TGCAGTGCTAGAGGGGGACTTCTATGGGTGGGCTACAATGAGCAGTTCTTC.

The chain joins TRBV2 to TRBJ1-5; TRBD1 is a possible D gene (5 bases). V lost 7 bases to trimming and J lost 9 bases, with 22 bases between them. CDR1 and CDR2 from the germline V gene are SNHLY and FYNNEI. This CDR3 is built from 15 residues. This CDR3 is CASTEGLRVRSPQHF. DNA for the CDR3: TGTGCCAGCACCGAGGGGTTGAGGGTACGGTCGCCCCAGCATTTT.

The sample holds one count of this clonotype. CDR3 sequence: CASSPGVWTEAFF. For the CDR3, the DNA is TGTGCCAGCAGCCCAGGGGTTTGGACTGAAGCTTTCTTT. The J gene is TRBJ1-1, the V gene TRBV12-3 or TRBV12-4; perhaps TRBD1 as D (6 bases). CDR3 length: 13 amino acids. Trimming removed 6 bases at V and 5 bases at J, with 13 bases between.

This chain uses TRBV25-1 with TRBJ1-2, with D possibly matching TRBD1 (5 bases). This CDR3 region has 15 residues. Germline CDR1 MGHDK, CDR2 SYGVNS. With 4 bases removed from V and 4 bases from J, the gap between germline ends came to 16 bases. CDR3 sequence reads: CASSGRAETVYGYTF. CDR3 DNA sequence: TGTGCCAGCAGTGGACGTGCCGAGACAGTCTATGGCTACACCTTC.

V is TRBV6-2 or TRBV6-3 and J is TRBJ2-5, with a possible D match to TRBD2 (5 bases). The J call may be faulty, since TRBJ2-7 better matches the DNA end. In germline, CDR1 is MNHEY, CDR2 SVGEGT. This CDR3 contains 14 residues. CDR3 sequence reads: CASSNTRPYYEQYF. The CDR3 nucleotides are TGTGCCAGCAGCAACACTAGGCCGTACTACGAGCAGTACTTC.

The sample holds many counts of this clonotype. This CDR3 is CASSHGLGSYEQYF. Here the CDR3 DNA reads TGTGCCAGCAGCCACGGACTAGGCTCCTACGAGCAGTACTTC. The chain carries TRBV7-2 and TRBJ2-7, with 7 bases identical to TRBD2. The CDR3 extends over 14 amino acids. The V segment lost 5 bases and the J segment 0 bases; nucleotides outside the gene matches: 4. Germline CDR1 and CDR2: SGHTA and FQGNSA.

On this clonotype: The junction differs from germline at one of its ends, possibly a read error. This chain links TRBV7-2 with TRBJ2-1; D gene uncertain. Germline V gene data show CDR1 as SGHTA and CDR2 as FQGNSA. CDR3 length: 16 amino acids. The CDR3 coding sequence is TGTGCCAGCAGCATAGCTTGGTTGGGGACCTACAATGAGCAGTTCTTC. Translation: CASSIAWLGTYNEQFF. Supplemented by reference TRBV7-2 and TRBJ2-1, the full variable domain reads GAGVSQSPSNKVTEKGKDVELRCDPISGHTALYWYRQSLGQGLEFLIYFQGNSAPDKSGLPSDRFSAERTGGSVSTLTIQRTQQEDSAVYLCASSIAWLGTYNEQFFGPGTRLTVL.

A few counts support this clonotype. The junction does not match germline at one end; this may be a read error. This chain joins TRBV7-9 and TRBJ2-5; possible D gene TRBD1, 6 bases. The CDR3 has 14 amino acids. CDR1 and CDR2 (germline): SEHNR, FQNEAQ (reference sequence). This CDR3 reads CASNLGGRGETQYF. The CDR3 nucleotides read TGTGCCAGCAACTTAGGAGGCAGGGGTGAGACCCAGTACTTC.

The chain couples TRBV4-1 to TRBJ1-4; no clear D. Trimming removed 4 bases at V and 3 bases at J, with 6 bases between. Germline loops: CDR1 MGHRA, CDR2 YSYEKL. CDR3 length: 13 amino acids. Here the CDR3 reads CASSRGSNEKLFF. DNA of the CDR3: TGCGCCAGCAGCCGGGGATCTAATGAAAAACTGTTTTTT.